What follows is one T cell receptor beta chain and its context. This sample stems from a study of control samples from healthy donors and cancer patients. The protocol was immunoSEQ multiplex PCR, while the TCRdb copy is restricted to in-frame clones and leaves out a portion. This table has 130,000 or so clones, 90% appearing once. This CDR3 comprises 13 residues. Between the trimmed V and J ends, which lost 4 bases and 5 bases, there was a span of 12 bases. CDR1 and CDR2 (germline): MGHRA, YSYEKL. The clonotype comes from a man aged 40-49 years in good health. What was sequenced was blood. This chain links TRBV4-1 with TRBJ2-7; tentatively, D is TRBD2 (5 bases). The CDR3 region is CASSPTGVHEQYF. CDR3 coding DNA: TGCGCCAGCAGCCCAACCGGGGTCCACGAGCAGTACTTC.